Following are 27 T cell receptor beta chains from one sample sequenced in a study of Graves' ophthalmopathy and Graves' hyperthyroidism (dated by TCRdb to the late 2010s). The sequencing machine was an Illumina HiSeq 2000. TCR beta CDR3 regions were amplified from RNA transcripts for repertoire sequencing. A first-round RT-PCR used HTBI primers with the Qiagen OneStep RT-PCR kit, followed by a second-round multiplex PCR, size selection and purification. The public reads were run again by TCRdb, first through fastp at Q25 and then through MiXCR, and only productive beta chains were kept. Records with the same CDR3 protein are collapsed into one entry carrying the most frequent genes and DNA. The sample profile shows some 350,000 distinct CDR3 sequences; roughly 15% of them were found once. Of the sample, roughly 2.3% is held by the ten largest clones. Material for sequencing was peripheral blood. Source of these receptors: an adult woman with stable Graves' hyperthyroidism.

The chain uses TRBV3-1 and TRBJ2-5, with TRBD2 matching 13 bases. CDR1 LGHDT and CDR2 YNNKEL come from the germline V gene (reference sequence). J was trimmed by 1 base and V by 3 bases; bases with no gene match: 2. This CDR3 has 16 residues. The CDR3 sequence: CASSHGLAGVQETQYF. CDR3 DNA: TGTGCCAGCAGCCACGGACTAGCGGGAGTCCAAGAGACCCAGTACTTC.

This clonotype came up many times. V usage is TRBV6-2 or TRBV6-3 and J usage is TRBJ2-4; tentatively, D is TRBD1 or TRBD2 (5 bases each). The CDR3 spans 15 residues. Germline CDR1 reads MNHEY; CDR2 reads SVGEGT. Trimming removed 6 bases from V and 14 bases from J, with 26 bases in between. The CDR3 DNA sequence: TGTGCCAGCAGAACCCCGGGACCCCTGTGGAGGATTAAGTACTTC. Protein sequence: CASRTPGPLWRIKYF.

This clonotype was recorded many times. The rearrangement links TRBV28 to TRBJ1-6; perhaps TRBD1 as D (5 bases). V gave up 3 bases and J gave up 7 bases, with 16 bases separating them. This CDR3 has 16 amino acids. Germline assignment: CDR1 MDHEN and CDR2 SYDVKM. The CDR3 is CASSLPKETVNSPLHF. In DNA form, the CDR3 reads TGTGCCAGCAGTTTGCCAAAAGAGACAGTGAATTCACCCCTCCACTTT.

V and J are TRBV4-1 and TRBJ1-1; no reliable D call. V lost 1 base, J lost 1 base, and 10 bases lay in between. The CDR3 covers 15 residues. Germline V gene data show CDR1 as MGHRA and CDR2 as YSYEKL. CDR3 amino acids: CASSQVGRKNTEAFF. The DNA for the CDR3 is TGCGCCAGCAGCCAAGTGGGCAGAAAGAACACTGAAGCTTTCTTT.

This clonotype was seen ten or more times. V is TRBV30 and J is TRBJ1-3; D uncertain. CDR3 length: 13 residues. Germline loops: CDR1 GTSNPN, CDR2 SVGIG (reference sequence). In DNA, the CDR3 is TGTGCGCGAGCGGAGTTCTCTGGAAACACCATATATTTT. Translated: CARAEFSGNTIYF.

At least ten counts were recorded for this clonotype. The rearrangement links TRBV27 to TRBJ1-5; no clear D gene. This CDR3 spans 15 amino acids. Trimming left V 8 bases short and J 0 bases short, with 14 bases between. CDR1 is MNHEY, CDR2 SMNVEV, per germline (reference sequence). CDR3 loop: CASRQEPYSNQPQHF. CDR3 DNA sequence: TGTGCCAGCCGCCAGGAACCTTATAGCAATCAGCCCCAGCATTTT.

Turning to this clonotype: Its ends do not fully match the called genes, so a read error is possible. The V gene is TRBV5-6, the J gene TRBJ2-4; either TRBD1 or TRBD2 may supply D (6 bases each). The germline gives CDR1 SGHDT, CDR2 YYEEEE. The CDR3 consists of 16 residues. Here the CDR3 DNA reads TGTGCCAGCAGCTCGTTGGGCGGAGGGAGTAGGGACATTAAGTACTTC. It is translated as CASSSLGGGSRDIKYF.

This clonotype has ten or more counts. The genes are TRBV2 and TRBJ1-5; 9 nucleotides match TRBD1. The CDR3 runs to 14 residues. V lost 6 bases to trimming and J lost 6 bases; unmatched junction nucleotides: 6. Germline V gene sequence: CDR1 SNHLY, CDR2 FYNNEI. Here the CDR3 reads CASRGRTGAQPQHF. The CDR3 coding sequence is TGTGCCAGCAGGGGAAGGACAGGGGCTCAGCCCCAGCATTTT. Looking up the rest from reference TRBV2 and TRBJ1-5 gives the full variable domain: EPEVTQTPSHQVTQMGQEVILRCVPISNHLYFYWYRQILGQKVEFLVSFYNNEISEKSEIFDDQFSVERPDGSNFTLKIRSTKLEDSAMYFCASRGRTGAQPQHFGDGTRLSIL.

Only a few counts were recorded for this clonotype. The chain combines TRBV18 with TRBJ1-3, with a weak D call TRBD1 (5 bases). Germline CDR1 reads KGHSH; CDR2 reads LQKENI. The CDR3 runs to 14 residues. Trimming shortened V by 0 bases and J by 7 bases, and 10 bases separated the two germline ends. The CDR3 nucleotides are TGTGCCAGCTCACCACCGGGGGTCGTCAACACCATATATTTT. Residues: CASSPPGVVNTIYF.

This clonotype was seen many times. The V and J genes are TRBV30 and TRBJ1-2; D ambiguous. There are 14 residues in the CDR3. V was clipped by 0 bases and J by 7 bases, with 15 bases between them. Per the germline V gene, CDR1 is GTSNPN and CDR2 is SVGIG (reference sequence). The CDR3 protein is CAWSVTASSTGYTF. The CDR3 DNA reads TGTGCCTGGAGTGTAACGGCGAGTTCTACTGGCTACACCTTC.

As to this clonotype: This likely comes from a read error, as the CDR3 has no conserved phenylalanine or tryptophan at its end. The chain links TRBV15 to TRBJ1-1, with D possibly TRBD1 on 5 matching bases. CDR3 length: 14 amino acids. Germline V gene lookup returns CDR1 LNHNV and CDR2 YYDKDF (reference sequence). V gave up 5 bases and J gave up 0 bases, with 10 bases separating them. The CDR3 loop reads CATSSGNMNTEAFV. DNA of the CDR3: TGTGCCACCAGCTCAGGGAACATGAACACTGAAGCTTTCGTT.

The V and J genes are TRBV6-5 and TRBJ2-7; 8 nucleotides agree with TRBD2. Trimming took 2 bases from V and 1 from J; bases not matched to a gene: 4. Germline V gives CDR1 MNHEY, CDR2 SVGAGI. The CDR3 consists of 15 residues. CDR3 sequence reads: CASSYPGRGSYEQYF. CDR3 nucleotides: TGTGCCAGCAGTTACCCCGGGAGGGGGTCCTACGAGCAGTACTTC.

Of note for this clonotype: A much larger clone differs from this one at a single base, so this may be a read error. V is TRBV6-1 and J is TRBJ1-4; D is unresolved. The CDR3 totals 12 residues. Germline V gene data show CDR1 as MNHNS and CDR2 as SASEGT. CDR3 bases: TGTGCCAGCAGTGCCGGTTCTGAAAGACTGTTTTTT. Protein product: CASSAGSERLFF.

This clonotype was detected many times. The CDR3: CASSVARGTEAFF. The DNA of the CDR3 is TGTGCCAGCAGCGTAGCCAGGGGCACTGAAGCTTTCTTT. The rearrangement uses TRBV9 and TRBJ1-1; weak D call: TRBD1 (6 bases). CDR1 and CDR2 from the germline V gene are SGDLS and YYNGEE. Deletions cut 0 bases from V and 4 bases from J, with 7 bases between. The CDR3 totals 13 residues.

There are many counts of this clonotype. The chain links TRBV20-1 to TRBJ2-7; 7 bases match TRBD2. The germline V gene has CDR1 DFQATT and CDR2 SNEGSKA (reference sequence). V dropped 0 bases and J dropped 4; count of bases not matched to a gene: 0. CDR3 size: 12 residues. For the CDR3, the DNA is TGCAGTGCTAGAGAGCGGGAGTACGAGCAGTACTTC. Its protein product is CSAREREYEQYF.

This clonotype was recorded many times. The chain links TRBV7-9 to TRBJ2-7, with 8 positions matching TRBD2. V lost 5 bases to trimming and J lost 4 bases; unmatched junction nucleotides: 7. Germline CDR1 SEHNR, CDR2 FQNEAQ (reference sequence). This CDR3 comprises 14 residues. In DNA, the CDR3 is TGTGCCAGCAGCGAACCGGGACTAGAGTACGAGCAGTACTTC. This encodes CASSEPGLEYEQYF. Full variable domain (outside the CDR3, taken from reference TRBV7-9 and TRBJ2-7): DTGVSQNPRHKITKRGQNVTFRCDPISEHNRLYWYRQTLGQGPEFLTYFQNEAQLEKSRLLSDRFSAERPKGSFSTLEIQRTEQGDSAMYLCASSEPGLEYEQYFGPGTRLTVT.

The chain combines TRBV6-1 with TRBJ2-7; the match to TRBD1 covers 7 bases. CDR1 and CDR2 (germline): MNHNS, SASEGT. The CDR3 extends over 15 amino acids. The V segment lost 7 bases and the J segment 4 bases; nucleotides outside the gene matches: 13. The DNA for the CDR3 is TGTGCCAGCATCGGGCTTAACAGGGGATTTTACGAGCAGTACTTC. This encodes CASIGLNRGFYEQYF.

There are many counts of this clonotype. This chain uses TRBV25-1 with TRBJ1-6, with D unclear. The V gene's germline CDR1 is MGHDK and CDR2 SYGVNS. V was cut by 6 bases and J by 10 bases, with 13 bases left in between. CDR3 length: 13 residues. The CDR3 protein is CASRRGERSPLHF. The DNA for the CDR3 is TGTGCCAGCAGGCGGGGTGAAAGATCACCCCTCCACTTT.

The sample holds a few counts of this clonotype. In nucleotides, the CDR3 is TGCGCCTCCAGACGGACAGAGCCTAATCAGCCCCAGCATTTT. This translates into CASRRTEPNQPQHF. V usage is TRBV10-2 and J usage is TRBJ1-5; D is perhaps TRBD1 (6 bases). CDR1 and CDR2 (germline): WSHSY, SAAADI. The V end was cut by 11 bases, the J end by 4 bases, with 18 bases between. CDR3 size: 14 residues.

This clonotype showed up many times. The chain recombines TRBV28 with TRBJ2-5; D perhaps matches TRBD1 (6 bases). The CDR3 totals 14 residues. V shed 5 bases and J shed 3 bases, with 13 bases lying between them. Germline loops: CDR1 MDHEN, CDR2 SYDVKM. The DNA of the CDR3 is TGTGCCAGCAGTCCCTGGGACAAAAAAGAGACCCAGTACTTC. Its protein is CASSPWDKKETQYF.

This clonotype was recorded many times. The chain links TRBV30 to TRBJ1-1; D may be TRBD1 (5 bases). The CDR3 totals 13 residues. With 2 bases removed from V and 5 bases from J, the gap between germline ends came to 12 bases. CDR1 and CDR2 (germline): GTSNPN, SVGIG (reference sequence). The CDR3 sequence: CAWSQDGGTEAFF. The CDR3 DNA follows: TGTGCCTGGAGTCAGGACGGGGGGACTGAAGCTTTCTTT.

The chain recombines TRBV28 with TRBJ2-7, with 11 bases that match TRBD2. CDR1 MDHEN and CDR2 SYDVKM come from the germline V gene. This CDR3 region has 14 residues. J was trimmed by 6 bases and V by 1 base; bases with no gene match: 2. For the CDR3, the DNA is TGTGCCAGCAGTTTATTACTAGCGGGAGCCGAGCAGTACTTC. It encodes CASSLLLAGAEQYF.

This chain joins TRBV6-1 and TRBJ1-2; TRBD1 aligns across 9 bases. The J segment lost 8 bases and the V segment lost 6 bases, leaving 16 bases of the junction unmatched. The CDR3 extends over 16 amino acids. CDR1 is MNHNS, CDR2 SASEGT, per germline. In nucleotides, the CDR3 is TGTGCCAGCAGAAGGCGGGACAGGGCCTTATCTATAGGCTACACCTTC. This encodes CASRRRDRALSIGYTF.

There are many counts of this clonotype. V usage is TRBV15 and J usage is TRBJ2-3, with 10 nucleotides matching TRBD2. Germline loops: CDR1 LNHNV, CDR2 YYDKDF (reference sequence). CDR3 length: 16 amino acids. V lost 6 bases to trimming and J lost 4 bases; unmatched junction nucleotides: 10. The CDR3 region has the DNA TGTGCCACCAGGGGGACTAGCGTCACGGCCCCAGATACGCAGTATTTT. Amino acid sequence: CATRGTSVTAPDTQYF.

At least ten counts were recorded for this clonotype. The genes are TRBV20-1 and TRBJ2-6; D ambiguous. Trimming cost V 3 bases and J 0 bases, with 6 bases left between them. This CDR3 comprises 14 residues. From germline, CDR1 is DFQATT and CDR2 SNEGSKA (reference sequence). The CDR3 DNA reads TGCAGTGCTAGCAGGCCCTCTGGGGCCAACGTCCTGACTTTC. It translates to CSASRPSGANVLTF.

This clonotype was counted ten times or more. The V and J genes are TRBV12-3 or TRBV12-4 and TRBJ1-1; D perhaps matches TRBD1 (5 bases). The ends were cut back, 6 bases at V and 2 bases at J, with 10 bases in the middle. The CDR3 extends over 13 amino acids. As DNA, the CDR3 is TGTGCCAGCAGAATGGGGGTAAACACTGAAGCTTTCTTT. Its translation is CASRMGVNTEAFF.

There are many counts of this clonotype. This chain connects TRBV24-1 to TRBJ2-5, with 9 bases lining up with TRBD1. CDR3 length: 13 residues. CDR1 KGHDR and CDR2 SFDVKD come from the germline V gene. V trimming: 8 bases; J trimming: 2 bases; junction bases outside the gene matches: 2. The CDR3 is CATKDRGQETQYF. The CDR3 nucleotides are TGTGCCACCAAGGACAGGGGACAAGAGACCCAGTACTTC.